The clone carrying this T cell receptor (beta chain) was counted between two and nine times. The entry originates in a study of siplizumab effects on memory and regulatory T cells. J gave up 8 bases and V 4 bases, and 10 bases lay outside the gene matches. The CDR3 totals 15 residues. In germline, CDR1 is MDHEN, CDR2 SYDVKM. TCRdb's table, derived via immunoSEQ multiplex PCR, lists solely in-frame clones and lacks some. The sample consists of some 64,000 clones, around three quarters of them appearing once. The rearrangement joins TRBV28 to TRBJ2-3; 9 nucleotides align to TRBD1. The receptor was isolated from a human donor in good health. Sample: memory CD4+ T cells sorted from blood. The CDR3: CASSSIRGTGRTQYF. The CDR3 DNA sequence: TGTGCCAGCAGTTCCATAAGGGGGACAGGGCGTACGCAGTATTTT.